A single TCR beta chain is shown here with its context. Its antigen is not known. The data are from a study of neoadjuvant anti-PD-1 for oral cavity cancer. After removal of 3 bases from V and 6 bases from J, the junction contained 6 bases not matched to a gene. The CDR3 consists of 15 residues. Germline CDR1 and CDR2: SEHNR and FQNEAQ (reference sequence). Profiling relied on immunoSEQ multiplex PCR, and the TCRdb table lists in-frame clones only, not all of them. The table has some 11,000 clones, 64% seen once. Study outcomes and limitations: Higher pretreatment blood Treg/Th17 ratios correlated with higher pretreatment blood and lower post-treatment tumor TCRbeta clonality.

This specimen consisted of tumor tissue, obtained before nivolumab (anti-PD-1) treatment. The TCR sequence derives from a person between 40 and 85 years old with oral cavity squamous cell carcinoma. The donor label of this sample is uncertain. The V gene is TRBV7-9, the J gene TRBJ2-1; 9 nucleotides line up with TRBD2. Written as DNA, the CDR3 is TGTGCCAGCAGCTTCGTGCGGGGGGGCCCCAATGAGCAGTTCTTC. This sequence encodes CASSFVRGGPNEQFF.